This T cell receptor beta chain was captured by sequencing in a study of blood T cell repertoires in COVID-19. Study-wide background: Some COVID-19 samples were acute and others convalescent; all came from the United States, Italy and Spain.

Those enrolled in Seattle joined during active infection and were followed longitudinally afterward. The V gene lost 4 bases and the J gene lost 3 bases, with 17 bases spanning the gap. Germline values: CDR1 SGDLS, CDR2 YYNGEE. The CDR3 has 15 amino acids. Here immunoSEQ multiplex PCR was the method, and the copy in TCRdb shows in-frame clones only, minus some. Of about 130,000 clones in the sample, 79% were seen once. The clonotype comes from a woman between 65 and 79 years old with COVID-19, enrolled during active disease. The chain links TRBV9 to TRBJ2-7, with D maybe TRBD1 (6 bases). Sequenced input: peripheral blood. The CDR3 loop reads CASSPQGNAIYEQYF. Here the CDR3 DNA reads TGTGCCAGCAGCCCTCAGGGGAATGCGATCTACGAGCAGTACTTC. Combining the CDR3 with reference TRBV9 and TRBJ2-7 gives the whole variable domain DSGVTQTPKHLITATGQRVTLRCSPRSGDLSVYWYQQSLDQGLQFLIQYYNGEERAKGNILERFSAQQFPDLHSELNLSSLELGDSALYFCASSPQGNAIYEQYFGPGTRLTVT.